The rows below give T cell receptor beta chains drawn from one sample of a study of T cell responses to AZD1222 COVID-19 vaccine. The assay was immunoSEQ multiplex PCR, and TCRdb's table has in-frame clones only and misses some. The data hold 70,000 or so clones, with over 75% observed a single time. This material consisted of peripheral blood, taken on day 0 of AZD1222 vaccination. The source is an adult in good health. Each CDR3 is given with its conserved first and last residue. D genes are given only for firm matches. Clone size is shown for a subset of rows, as once, few, many or a class of expanded clone.

d_gene,v_gene,abundance,j_gene,CDR3aa,CDR3nt
TRBD2,TRBV28,once,TRBJ2-7,CASSVGLAGGLEQYF,TGTGCCAGCAGTGTCGGACTAGCGGGGGGGCTCGAGCAGTACTTC
.,TRBV30,.,TRBJ1-1,CAWRSMLVTEAFF,TGTGCCTGGAGGAGTATGTTGGTGACTGAAGCTTTCTTT
.,TRBV18,.,TRBJ1-4,CASSPSGSTNEKLFF,TGTGCCAGCTCACCTTCCGGCTCAACTAATGAAAAACTGTTTTTT
TRBD1,TRBV5-4,.,TRBJ2-7,CASRDSPSSYEQYF,TGTGCCAGTCGGGACAGTCCATCCTCCTACGAGCAGTACTTC
TRBD1,TRBV6-4,medium-sized,TRBJ2-2,CASSDGTGNTGELFF,TGTGCCAGCAGTGACGGGACAGGGAACACCGGGGAGCTGTTTTTT
.,TRBV30,.,TRBJ2-7,CAWSLRNEQYF,TGTGCCTGGAGTCTTCGGAACGAGCAGTACTTC
.,TRBV29-1,.,TRBJ2-2,CSVEGYTGELFF,TGCAGCGTTGAGGGATACACCGGGGAGCTGTTTTTT
.,TRBV6-1,once,TRBJ1-6,CASSEIGHHSPLHF,TGTGCCAGCAGTGAAATCGGTCATCATTCACCCCTCCACTTT
.,TRBV12-5,.,TRBJ2-2,CASANPGWGTGELFF,TGTGCTAGTGCCAATCCTGGGTGGGGTACCGGGGAGCTGTTTTTT
TRBD1,TRBV6-2/TRBV6-3,.,TRBJ2-5,CASTPGQGVRSKETQYF,TGTGCCAGCACCCCAGGACAGGGGGTTAGGAGTAAAGAGACCCAGTACTTC
.,TRBV4-1,.,TRBJ1-6,CASGRLGDSPLHF,TGCGCCAGCGGACGCCTAGGGGATTCACCCCTCCACTTT
.,TRBV7-2,.,TRBJ1-6,CASSSLPAGMTNSPLHF,TGTGCCAGCAGTTCCCTCCCGGCGGGGATGACGAATTCACCCCTCCACTTT
TRBD1,TRBV30,.,TRBJ1-1,CAWSPGTGEAFF,TGTGCCTGGAGCCCTGGGACAGGTGAAGCTTTCTTT
.,TRBV27,.,TRBJ1-4,CARAPQATNEKLFF,TGTGCCAGGGCACCACAAGCAACTAATGAAAAACTGTTTTTT
TRBD1,TRBV30,.,TRBJ1-2,CAWTLGQGSYTF,TGTGCCTGGACACTAGGACAGGGTAGCTACACCTTC
.,TRBV3-1/TRBV3-2,few,TRBJ2-2,CASSQPGAGELFF,TGTGCCAGCAGCCAACCAGGGGCCGGGGAGCTGTTTTTT
TRBD1,TRBV30,.,TRBJ2-7,CAWSVQGGLQRKIEQYF,TGTGCCTGGAGTGTACAGGGGGGCCTCCAGCGGAAGATTGAGCAGTACTTC
.,TRBV12-3/TRBV12-4,.,TRBJ2-1,CASSLRRGEQFF,TGTGCCAGCAGTTTGAGAAGGGGTGAGCAGTTCTTC
TRBD1,TRBV7-2,.,TRBJ1-6,CASSPDRGRGSPLHF,TGTGCCAGCAGCCCAGACAGGGGACGGGGTTCACCCCTCCACTTT
.,TRBV27,.,TRBJ2-1,CASSSSLRGEQFF,TGTGCCAGCAGTTCCTCCCTCAGGGGTGAGCAGTTCTTC
.,TRBV2,.,TRBJ1-2,CAKQRDGSDTF,TGTGCTAAGCAGAGAGACGGGTCCGACACCTTC
TRBD1,TRBV6-1,.,TRBJ2-7,CASSEALTGSSYEQYF,TGTGCCAGCAGTGAAGCACTGACAGGGAGCTCCTACGAGCAGTACTTC
TRBD1,TRBV2,.,TRBJ1-1,CASSRQGNTEAFF,TGTGCCAGCAGTAGACAGGGTAACACTGAAGCTTTCTTT
.,TRBV6-4,.,TRBJ2-2,CASSDSNAGELFF,TGTGCCAGCAGTGACTCTAACGCCGGGGAGCTGTTTTTT
.,TRBV6-5,.,TRBJ1-6,CASQRGERGSPLHF,TGTGCCAGCCAACGAGGGGAACGGGGCTCACCCCTCCACTTT
.,TRBV4-3,.,TRBJ1-1,CASSQEPGNTEAFF,TGCGCCAGCAGCCAAGAACCTGGGAACACTGAAGCTTTCTTT
.,TRBV12-1,.,TRBJ1-1,CASSRGPAILGAFF,TGTGCCAGCAGCCGCGGGCCGGCCATTCTTGGGGCTTTCTTT
.,TRBV19,.,TRBJ2-5,CASSIVTGETQYF,TGTGCCAGTAGTATTGTTACGGGCGAGACCCAGTACTTC
.,TRBV19,.,TRBJ1-5,CASTRGSGDQPQHF,TGTGCCAGTACTCGGGGCAGCGGCGATCAGCCCCAGCATTTT
.,TRBV30,.,TRBJ1-4,CAWSAGSTNEKLFF,TGTGCCTGGAGTGCAGGGTCGACTAATGAAAAACTGTTTTTT
TRBD1,TRBV5-6,.,TRBJ1-2,CASSSGTGKYNYGYTF,TGTGCCAGCAGCTCCGGGACAGGGAAGTACAACTATGGCTACACCTTC
TRBD2,TRBV5-4,once,TRBJ2-1,CATTSGGAVYNEQFF,TGTGCCACCACTAGCGGGGGGGCGGTCTACAATGAGCAGTTCTTC
.,TRBV18,.,TRBJ2-2,CASSLLGIGGTGELFF,TGTGCCAGCTCACTCCTGGGGATTGGAGGCACCGGGGAGCTGTTTTTT